This record looks at one T cell receptor (beta chain) sequence and its context. The source of the sample is a study of cytomegalovirus exposure and HLA in healthy donors. The study ran its PCR with 60 Vbeta and 13 Jbeta primers. Sequencing used immunoSEQ multiplex PCR; TCRdb keeps in-frame clones, though not all of them. Of under 200,000 clones in the sample, approximately 86% were seen once. The germline V gene encodes CDR1 MGHDK and CDR2 SYGVNS. Germline trimming cut 1 base from V and 4 bases from J; bases unmatched to any gene: 4. This CDR3 is 16 amino acids long. This sequence originates from a woman aged 25 to 45 in good health and CMV-seronegative. V usage is TRBV25-1 and J usage is TRBJ2-6; 7 nucleotides agree with TRBD2. The sequenced sample was PBMCs. The CDR3 DNA is TGTGCCAGCAGTGAATGGGGGGGGACCGGGGCCAACGTCCTGACTTTC. This gives the protein CASSEWGGTGANVLTF.